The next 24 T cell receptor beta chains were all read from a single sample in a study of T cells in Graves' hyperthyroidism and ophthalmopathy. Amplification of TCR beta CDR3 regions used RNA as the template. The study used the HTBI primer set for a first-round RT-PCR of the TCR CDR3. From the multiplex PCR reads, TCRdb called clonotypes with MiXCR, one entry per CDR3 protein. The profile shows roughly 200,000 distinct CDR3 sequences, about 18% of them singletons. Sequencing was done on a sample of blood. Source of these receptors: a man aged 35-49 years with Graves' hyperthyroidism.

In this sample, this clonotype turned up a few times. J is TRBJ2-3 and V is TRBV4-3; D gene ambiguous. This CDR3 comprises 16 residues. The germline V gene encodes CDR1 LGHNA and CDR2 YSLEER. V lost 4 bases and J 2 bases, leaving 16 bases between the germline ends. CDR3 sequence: CASSLGPAAHTDTQYF. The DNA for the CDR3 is TGCGCCAGCAGCCTTGGCCCCGCCGCTCACACAGATACGCAGTATTTT.

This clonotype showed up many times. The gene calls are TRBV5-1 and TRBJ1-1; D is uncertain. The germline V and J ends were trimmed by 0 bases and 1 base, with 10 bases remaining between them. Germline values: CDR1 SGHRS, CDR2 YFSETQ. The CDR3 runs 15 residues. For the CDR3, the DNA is TGCGCCAGCAGCTTGGATGGACTGCCGAACACTGAAGCTTTCTTT. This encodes CASSLDGLPNTEAFF.

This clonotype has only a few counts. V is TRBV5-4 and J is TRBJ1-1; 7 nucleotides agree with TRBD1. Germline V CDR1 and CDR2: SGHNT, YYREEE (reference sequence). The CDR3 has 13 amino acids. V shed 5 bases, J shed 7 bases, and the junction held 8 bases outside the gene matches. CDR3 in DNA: TGTGCCAGCAGACGCGACAGGGATTTTGAAGCTTTCTTT. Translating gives CASRRDRDFEAFF. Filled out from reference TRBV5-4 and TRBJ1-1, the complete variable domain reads ETGVTQSPTHLIKTRGQQVTLRCSSQSGHNTVSWYQQALGQGPQFIFQYYREEENGRGNFPPRFSGLQFPNYSSELNVNALELDDSALYLCASRRDRDFEAFFGQGTRLTVV.

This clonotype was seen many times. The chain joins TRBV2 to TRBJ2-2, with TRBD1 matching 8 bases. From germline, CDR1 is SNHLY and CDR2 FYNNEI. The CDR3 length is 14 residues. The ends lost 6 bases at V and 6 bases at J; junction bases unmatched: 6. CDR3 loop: CASRETGVSGELFF. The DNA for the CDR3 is TGTGCCAGCAGGGAGACAGGGGTGTCCGGGGAGCTGTTTTTT.

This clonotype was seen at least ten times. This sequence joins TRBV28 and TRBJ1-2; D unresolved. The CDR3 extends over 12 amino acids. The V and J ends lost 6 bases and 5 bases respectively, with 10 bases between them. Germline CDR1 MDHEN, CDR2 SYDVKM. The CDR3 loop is CASSSNRYGYTF. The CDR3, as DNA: TGTGCCAGCAGCTCGAATCGATATGGCTACACCTTC.

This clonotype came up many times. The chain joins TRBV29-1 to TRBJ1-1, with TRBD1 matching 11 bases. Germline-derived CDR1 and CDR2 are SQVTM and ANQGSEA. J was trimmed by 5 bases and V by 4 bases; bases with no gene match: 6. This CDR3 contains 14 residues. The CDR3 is CSVVGQGAGTEAFF. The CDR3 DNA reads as TGCAGCGTTGTAGGACAGGGGGCGGGGACTGAAGCTTTCTTT.

CDR3 region: CASSQKGGLDTQYF. The CDR3 DNA reads as TGTGCCAGCAGCCAAAAGGGGGGGTTAGATACGCAGTATTTT. The chain joins TRBV11-2 to TRBJ2-3; D is possibly TRBD2 (7 bases). This CDR3 spans 14 amino acids. The V and J ends lost 5 bases and 5 bases respectively, with 14 bases between them. Germline CDR1 reads SGHAT; CDR2 reads FQNNGV.

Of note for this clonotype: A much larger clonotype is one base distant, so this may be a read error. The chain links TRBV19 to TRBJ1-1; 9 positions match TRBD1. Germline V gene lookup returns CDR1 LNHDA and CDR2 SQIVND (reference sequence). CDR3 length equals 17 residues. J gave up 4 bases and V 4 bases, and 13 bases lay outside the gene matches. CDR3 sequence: CASSTNRGRIMSTEAFF. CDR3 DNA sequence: TGTGCCAGTAGTACCAACAGGGGGCGAATTATGAGCACTGAAGCTTTCTTT.

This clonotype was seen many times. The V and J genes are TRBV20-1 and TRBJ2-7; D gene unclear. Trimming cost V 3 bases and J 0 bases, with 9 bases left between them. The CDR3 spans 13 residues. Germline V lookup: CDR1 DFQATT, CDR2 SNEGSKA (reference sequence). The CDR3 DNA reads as TGCAGTGCTAGTGGGTCGAGCTCCTACGAGCAGTACTTC. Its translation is CSASGSSSYEQYF.

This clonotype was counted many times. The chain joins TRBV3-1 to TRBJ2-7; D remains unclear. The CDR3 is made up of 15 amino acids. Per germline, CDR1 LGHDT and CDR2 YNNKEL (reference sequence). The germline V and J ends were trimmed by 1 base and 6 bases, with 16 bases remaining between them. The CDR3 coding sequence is TGTGCCAGCAGCCAAGGTGCCAAGGTTTCAACCGAGCAGTACTTC. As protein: CASSQGAKVSTEQYF.

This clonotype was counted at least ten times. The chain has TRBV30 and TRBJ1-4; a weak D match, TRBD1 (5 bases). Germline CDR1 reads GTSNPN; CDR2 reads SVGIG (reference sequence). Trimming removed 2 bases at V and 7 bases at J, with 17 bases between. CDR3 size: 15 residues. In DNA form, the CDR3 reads TGTGCCTGGAGTCCTAAGGACATCGAGGGTGAAAAACTGTTTTTT. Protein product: CAWSPKDIEGEKLFF.

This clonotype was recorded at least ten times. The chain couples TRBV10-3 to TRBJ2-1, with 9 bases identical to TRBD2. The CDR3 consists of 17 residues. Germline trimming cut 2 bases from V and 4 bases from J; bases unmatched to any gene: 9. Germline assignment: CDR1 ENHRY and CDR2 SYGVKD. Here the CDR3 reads CAISEPTASGAYNEQFF. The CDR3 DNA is TGTGCCATCAGTGAGCCGACGGCTAGCGGGGCTTACAATGAGCAGTTCTTC.

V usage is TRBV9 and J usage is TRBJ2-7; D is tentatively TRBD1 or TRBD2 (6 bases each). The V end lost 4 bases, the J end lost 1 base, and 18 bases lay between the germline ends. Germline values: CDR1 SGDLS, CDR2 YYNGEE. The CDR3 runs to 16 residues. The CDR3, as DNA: TGTGCCAGCAGCCCCAGTGGGGGGCAGCCTTCCTACGAGCAGTACTTC. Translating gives CASSPSGGQPSYEQYF.

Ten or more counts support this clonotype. The CDR3 sequence is CATSDRDSSYEQYF. CDR3 DNA: TGTGCCACCAGTGACCGGGACAGTTCCTACGAGCAGTACTTC. V usage is TRBV24-1 and J usage is TRBJ2-7; 7 positions agree with TRBD1. Looked up from germline, CDR1 is KGHDR and CDR2 is SFDVKD. Losses at the gene ends were 4 bases for V and 1 base for J; bases not matched to a gene: 3. The CDR3 has 14 amino acids.

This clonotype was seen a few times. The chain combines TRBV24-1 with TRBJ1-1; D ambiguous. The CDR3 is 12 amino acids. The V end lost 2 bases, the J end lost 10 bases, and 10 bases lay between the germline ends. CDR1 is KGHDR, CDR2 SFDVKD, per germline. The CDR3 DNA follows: TGTGCCACCAGTGATTCTCCGGGGATAGCTTTCTTT. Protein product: CATSDSPGIAFF.

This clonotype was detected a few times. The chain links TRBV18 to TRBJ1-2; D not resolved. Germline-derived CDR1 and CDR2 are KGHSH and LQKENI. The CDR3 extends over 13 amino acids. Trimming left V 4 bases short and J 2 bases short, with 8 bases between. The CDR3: CASSQDGNYGYTF. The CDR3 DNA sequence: TGTGCCAGCTCACAGGACGGGAACTATGGCTACACCTTC.

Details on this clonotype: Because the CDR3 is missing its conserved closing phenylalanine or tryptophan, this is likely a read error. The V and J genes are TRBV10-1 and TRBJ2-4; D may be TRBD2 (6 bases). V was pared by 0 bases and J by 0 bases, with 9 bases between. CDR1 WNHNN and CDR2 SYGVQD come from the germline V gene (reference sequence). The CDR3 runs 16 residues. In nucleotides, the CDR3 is TGCGCCAGCAGTGAGTCCGGAGGGGTAGCCAAAAACATTCAGTACCTC. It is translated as CASSESGGVAKNIQYL.

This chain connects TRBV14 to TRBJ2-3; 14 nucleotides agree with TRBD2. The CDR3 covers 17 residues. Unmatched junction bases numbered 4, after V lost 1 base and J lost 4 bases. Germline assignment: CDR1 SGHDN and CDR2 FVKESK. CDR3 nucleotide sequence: TGTGCCAGCAGCCAAGTTGGGACTAGCGGGGGCGCAGATACGCAGTATTTT. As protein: CASSQVGTSGGADTQYF.

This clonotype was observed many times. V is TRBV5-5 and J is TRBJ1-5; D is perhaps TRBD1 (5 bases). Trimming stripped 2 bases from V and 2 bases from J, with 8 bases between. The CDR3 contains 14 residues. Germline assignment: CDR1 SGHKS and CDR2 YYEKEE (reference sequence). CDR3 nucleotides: TGTGCCAGCAGCTTCAGGGACGGCAATCAGCCCCAGCATTTT. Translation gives CASSFRDGNQPQHF.

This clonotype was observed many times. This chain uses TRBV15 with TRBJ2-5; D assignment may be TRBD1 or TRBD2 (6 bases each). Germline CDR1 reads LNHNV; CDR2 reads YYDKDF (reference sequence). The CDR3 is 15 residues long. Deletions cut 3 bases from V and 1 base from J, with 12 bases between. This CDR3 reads CATSRAGHFQETQYF. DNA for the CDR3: TGTGCCACCAGCAGGGCGGGACACTTCCAAGAGACCCAGTACTTC.

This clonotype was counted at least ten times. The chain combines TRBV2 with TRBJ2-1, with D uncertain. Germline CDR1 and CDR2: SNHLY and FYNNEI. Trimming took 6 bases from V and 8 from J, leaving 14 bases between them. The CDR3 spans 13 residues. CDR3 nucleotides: TGTGCCAGCAGCTCGGACGGGCGATATGAGCAGTTCTTC. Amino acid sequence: CASSSDGRYEQFF.

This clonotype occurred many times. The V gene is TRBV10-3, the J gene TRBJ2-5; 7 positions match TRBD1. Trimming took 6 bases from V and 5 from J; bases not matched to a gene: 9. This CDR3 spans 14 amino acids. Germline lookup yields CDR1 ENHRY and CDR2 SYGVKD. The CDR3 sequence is CAIRADRDVETQYF. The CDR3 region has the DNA TGTGCCATCAGGGCCGACAGGGATGTTGAGACCCAGTACTTC.

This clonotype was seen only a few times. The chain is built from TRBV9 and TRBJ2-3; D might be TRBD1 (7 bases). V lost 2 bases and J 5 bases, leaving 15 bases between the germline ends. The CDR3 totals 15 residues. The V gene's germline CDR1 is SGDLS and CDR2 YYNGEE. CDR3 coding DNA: TGTGCCAGCAGCGTGGAGGGACAGCGACTAGATACGCAGTATTTT. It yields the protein CASSVEGQRLDTQYF.

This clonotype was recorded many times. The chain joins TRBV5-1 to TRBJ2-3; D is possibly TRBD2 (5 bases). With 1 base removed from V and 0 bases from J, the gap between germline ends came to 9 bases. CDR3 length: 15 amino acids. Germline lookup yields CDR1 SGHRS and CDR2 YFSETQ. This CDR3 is CASSLSSGSTDTQYF. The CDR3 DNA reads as TGCGCCAGCAGCTTGAGCTCGGGAAGCACAGATACGCAGTATTTT.